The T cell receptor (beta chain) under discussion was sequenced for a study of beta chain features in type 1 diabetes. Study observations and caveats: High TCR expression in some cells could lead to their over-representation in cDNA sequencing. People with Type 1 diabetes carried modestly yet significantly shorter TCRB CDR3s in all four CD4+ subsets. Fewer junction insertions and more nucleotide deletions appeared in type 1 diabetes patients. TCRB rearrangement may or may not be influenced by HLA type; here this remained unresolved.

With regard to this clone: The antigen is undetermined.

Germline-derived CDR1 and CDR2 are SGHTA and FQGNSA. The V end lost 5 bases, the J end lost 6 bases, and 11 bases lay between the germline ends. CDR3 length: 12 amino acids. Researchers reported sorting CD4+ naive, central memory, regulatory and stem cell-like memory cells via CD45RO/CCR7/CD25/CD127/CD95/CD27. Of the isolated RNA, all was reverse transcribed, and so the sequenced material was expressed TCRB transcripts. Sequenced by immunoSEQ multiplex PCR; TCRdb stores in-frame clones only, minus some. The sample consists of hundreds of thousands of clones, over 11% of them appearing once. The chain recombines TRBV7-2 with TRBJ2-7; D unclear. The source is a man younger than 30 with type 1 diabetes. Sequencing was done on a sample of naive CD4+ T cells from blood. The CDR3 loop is CASSPASFEQYF. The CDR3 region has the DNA TGTGCCAGCAGCCCCGCCAGTTTCGAGCAGTACTTC.